This is a list of T cell receptor beta chains from one sample in a study of cytomegalovirus exposure and HLA in healthy donors. Clones were read by immunoSEQ multiplex PCR, and TCRdb kept only the in-frame ones, dropping some. The sample holds more than 90,000 clones, 88% seen once. Material: PBMCs. Every receptor here comes from a man aged 18 to 30 in good health and CMV-seronegative. The CDR3 runs from the conserved cysteine through the conserved F or W. The D gene is left open where the match is weak. The size entry is marked missing in some rows and otherwise reads once, few, many or a size class.

TRBV5-1	-	-	TRBJ1-3	14	CASSLNDPEDTIYF	TGCGCCAGCAGCTTGAACGACCCAGAGGACACCATATATTTT
TRBV28	-	-	TRBJ2-5	14	CASRNTGSQETQYF	TGTGCCAGCAGAAATACAGGGAGTCAAGAGACCCAGTACTTC
TRBV11-2	once	TRBD1	TRBJ2-7	15	CASSLDAGGPYEQYF	TGTGCCAGCAGCTTAGATGCAGGGGGTCCCTACGAGCAGTACTTC
TRBV7-2	once	-	TRBJ2-4	17	CASSLALGARAKNIQYF	TGTGCCAGCAGCTTAGCGTTAGGGGCTAGGGCCAAAAACATTCAGTACTTC
TRBV7-9	-	-	TRBJ2-3	14	CASSPRRSTDTQYF	TGTGCCAGCAGCCCCCGGCGGAGCACAGATACGCAGTATTTT
TRBV5-4	once	-	TRBJ1-1	15	CASHMALGGVAEAFF	TGTGCCAGCCACATGGCACTGGGCGGGGTGGCTGAAGCTTTCTTT
TRBV5-1	-	-	TRBJ2-2	14	CASQQGVDTGELFF	TGCGCCAGCCAACAGGGTGTGGACACCGGGGAGCTGTTTTTT
TRBV6-5	-	-	TRBJ1-6	16	CASSYARASYNSPLHF	TGTGCCAGCAGTTACGCCAGGGCCTCCTATAATTCACCCCTCCACTTT
TRBV7-8	few	TRBD2	TRBJ2-1	18	CASSQEESGISYFNEQFF	TGTGCCAGCAGCCAAGAAGAAAGCGGGATTTCCTACTTCAATGAGCAGTTCTTC
TRBV9	-	-	TRBJ2-2	15	CASSPSRVASGELFF	TGTGCCAGCAGCCCTTCCCGAGTAGCCTCCGGGGAGCTGTTTTTT
TRBV19	-	TRBD1	TRBJ1-4	14	CAATSGTGDEKLFF	TGTGCCGCCACATCCGGGACAGGGGACGAAAAACTGTTTTTT
TRBV28	-	-	TRBJ2-7	16	CASSFSFTGGDYEQYF	TGTGCCAGCAGTTTTTCTTTTACAGGGGGGGACTACGAGCAGTACTTC
TRBV19	once	TRBD1	TRBJ2-7	16	CASSIKGQGDSQEQYF	TGTGCCAGTAGTATAAAGGGACAGGGGGATTCTCAAGAGCAGTACTTC
TRBV9	-	-	TRBJ2-1	14	CASSVAVFRNEQFF	TGTGCCAGCAGCGTAGCCGTTTTCCGGAATGAGCAGTTCTTC
TRBV9	-	TRBD2	TRBJ2-3	17	CASSKTGTSGSTDTQYF	TGTGCCAGCAGCAAGACCGGGACTAGCGGGAGCACAGATACGCAGTATTTT
TRBV5-4	-	TRBD2	TRBJ2-7	14	CASRNRERGDEQYF	TGTGCCAGCAGAAACCGGGAGCGGGGCGACGAGCAGTACTTC
TRBV11-3	-	-	TRBJ2-2	17	CASSLDSETLYTGELFF	TGTGCCAGCAGCTTAGATTCGGAGACCTTATACACCGGGGAGCTGTTTTTT
TRBV4-1	few	-	TRBJ1-4	15	CASSQAQMINEKLFF	TGCGCCAGCAGCCAAGCCCAGATGATTAATGAAAAACTGTTTTTT
TRBV5-1	-	TRBD2	TRBJ2-7	16	CASSLGLLAGGSEQYF	TGCGCCAGCAGCTTGGGACTACTAGCGGGAGGATCCGAGCAGTACTTC
TRBV25-1	-	-	TRBJ2-2	16	CASSESYGSGTGELFF	TGTGCCAGCAGTGAGTCGTACGGGAGCGGCACCGGGGAGCTGTTTTTT
TRBV11-2	-	TRBD2	TRBJ2-2	15	CASSIRTSAAGELFF	TGTGCCAGCAGCATCCGGACTAGCGCGGCCGGGGAGCTGTTTTTT
TRBV19	-	TRBD1	TRBJ2-1	13	CASAGQGAGEQFF	TGTGCCAGTGCCGGACAGGGGGCAGGGGAGCAGTTCTTC
TRBV27	-	-	TRBJ2-1	15	CASRTPSREYNEQFF	TGTGCCAGCAGAACACCCTCCCGGGAATACAATGAGCAGTTCTTC
TRBV28	-	-	TRBJ1-3	13	CASSWGRGNTIYF	TGTGCCAGCAGTTGGGGCAGGGGAAACACCATATATTTT